Presented here are 4 T cell receptor beta chains from one specimen sequenced in a study of graft-versus-host responses after intestinal transplantation. Using immunoSEQ multiplex PCR, the repertoire was profiled, and TCRdb retains in-frame clones only, with some absent. Altogether about 23,000 clones are present, 85% to 95% being singletons, with the ten largest covering roughly 2%. The source material was PBMCs, sampled almost 40 days after intestinal transplant. Receptors originate from a human patient who received an intestinal transplant, so some T cells may come from the graft donor.

The chain joins TRBV13 to TRBJ2-5; the D is unclear. The J call is uncertain, as TRBJ2-7 better fits the DNA end. The length of the CDR3 is 16 residues. The germline CDR1 and CDR2 sequences are PRHDT and FYEKMQ (reference sequence). CDR3 in DNA: TGTGCCAGCAGCTTAGGGGCGGCGACTGGGGCCTACGAGCAGTACTTC. Amino acid sequence: CASSLGAATGAYEQYF.

This chain joins TRBV6-6 and TRBJ2-1; D uncertain. The V gene's germline CDR1 is MNHNY and CDR2 SVGAGI (reference sequence). There are 14 residues in the CDR3. V lost 4 bases, J lost 5 bases, and 12 bases lay in between. The CDR3 sequence is CASSSQLVHNEQFF. The DNA for the CDR3 is TGTGCCAGCAGTTCCCAACTGGTCCACAATGAGCAGTTCTTC.

The V and J genes are TRBV29-1 and TRBJ1-3, with a tentative D call TRBD1 (5 bases). This CDR3 has 14 residues. In germline, CDR1 is SQVTM, CDR2 ANQGSEA. Trimming took 4 bases from V and 3 from J, leaving 13 bases between them. Here the CDR3 DNA reads TGCAGCGTTGCTGGGACCCATGGTGGAAACACCATATATTTT. Amino acids: CSVAGTHGGNTIYF.

Remarks on this clone: At one of its ends the junction is not consistent with the germline gene, which may arise from a read error. The genes are TRBV28 and TRBJ2-7, with 7 bases fitting TRBD1. The CDR3 loop spans 14 amino acids. The V gene's germline CDR1 is MDHEN and CDR2 SYDVKM. The CDR3 sequence is CASSLRGFTYGQYF. The CDR3 DNA is TGTGCCAGCAGCCTCAGGGGGTTCACCTACGGGCAGTACTTC.